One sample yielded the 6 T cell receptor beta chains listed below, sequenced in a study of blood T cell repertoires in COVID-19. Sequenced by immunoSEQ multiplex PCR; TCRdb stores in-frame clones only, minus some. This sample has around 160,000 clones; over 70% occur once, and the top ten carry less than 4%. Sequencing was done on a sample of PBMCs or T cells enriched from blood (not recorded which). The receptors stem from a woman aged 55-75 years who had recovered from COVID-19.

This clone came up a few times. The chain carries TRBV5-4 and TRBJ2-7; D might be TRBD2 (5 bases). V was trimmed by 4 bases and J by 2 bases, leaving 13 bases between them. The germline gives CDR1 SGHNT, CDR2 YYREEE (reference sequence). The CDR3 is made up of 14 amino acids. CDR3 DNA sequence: TGTGCCAGCAGCCCGGACTCTAATCCCTACGAGCAGTACTTC. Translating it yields CASSPDSNPYEQYF.

In nucleotides, the CDR3 is TGTGCCAGCAGCTTCGTACCGGGGGAAGCTTTCTTT. It yields the protein CASSFVPGEAFF. V is TRBV5-4 and J is TRBJ1-1; D is undetermined. This CDR3 is 12 amino acids long. Germline loops: CDR1 SGHNT, CDR2 YYREEE (reference sequence). The ends were cut back, 2 bases at V and 8 bases at J, with 10 bases in the middle.

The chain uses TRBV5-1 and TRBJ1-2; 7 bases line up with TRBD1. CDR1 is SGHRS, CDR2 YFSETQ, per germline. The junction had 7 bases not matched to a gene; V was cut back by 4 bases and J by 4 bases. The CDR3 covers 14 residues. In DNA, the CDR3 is TGCGCCAGCAGCATATCCGGGACAGCCTATGGCTACACCTTC. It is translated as CASSISGTAYGYTF.

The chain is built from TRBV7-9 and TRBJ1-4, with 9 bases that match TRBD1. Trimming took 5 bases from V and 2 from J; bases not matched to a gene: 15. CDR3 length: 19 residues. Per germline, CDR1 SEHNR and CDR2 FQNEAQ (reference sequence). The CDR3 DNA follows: TGTGCCAGCAGCCCACTATCCGTCCCGGGACAGGGCACTAATGAAAAACTGTTTTTT. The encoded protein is CASSPLSVPGQGTNEKLFF.

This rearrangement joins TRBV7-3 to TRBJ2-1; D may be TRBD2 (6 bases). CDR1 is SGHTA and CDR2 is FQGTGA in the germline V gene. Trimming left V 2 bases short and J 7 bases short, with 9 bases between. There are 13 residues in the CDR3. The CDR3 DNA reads TGTGCCAGCAGCTTAGCAGGAGGGAATGAGCAGTTCTTC. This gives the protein CASSLAGGNEQFF.

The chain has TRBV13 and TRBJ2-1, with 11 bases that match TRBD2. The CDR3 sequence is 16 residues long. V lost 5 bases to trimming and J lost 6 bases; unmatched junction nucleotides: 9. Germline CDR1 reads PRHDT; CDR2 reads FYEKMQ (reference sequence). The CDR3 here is CASSPTLAGAVNEQFF. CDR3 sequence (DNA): TGTGCCAGCAGCCCCACACTAGCGGGGGCCGTCAATGAGCAGTTCTTC.